What follows is one T cell receptor (beta chain) and its context. CDR3 length: 15 residues. Trimming took 0 bases from V and 6 from J; bases not matched to a gene: 1. Germline CDR1 reads SEHNR; CDR2 reads FQNEAQ (reference sequence). The data are from a study of shared clonotypes between healthy human individuals. TCRdb keeps only in-frame clones here, not all; method: immunoSEQ multiplex PCR. This table has 2 million or so clones, about 95% appearing once. Input material: naive CD4+ T cells sorted from blood. The sample's subset: CD45RA+ positively selected. The chain couples TRBV7-9 to TRBJ2-1, with 11 bases aligning to TRBD2. This receptor was obtained from a man younger than 35 in good health. The CDR3, as DNA: TGTGCCAGCAGCTTAGCAACTAGCGGGAGCAATGAGCAGTTCTTC. Its translation: CASSLATSGSNEQFF.